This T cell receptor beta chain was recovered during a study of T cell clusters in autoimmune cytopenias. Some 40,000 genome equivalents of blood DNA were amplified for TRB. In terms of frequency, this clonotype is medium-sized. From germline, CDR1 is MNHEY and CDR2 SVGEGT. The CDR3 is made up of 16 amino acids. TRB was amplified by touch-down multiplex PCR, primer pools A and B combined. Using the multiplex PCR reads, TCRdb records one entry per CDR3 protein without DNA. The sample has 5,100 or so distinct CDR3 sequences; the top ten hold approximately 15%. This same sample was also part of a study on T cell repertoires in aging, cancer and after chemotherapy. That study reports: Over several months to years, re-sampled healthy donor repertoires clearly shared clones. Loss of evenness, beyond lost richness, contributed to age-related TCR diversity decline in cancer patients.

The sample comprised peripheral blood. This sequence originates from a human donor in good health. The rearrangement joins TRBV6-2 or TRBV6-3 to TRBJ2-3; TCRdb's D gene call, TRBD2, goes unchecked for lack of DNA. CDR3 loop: CASNPLAGGPGDTQYF.